This T cell receptor (beta chain) was sequenced during a study of CD8 T cells in Susac syndrome. RNA totalling roughly 0.5 to 1 ug underwent reverse transcription with random hexamers. A multiplex approach, immunoSEQ multiplex PCR, amplified TCR beta CDR3 across 54 Vbeta and 13 Jbeta. TCRdb reprocessed the immunoSEQ multiplex PCR reads via MiXCR and lists one record per CDR3 protein. The sample records around 130,000 distinct CDR3 sequences, 94% being singletons. General observations from the study: The authors acknowledged that the study's TCR sequencing and HLA analysis involved relatively few individuals.

Germline loops: CDR1 PRHDT, CDR2 FYEKMQ (reference sequence). This CDR3 spans 14 amino acids. Trimming cost V 4 bases and J 1 base, with 10 bases left between them. Concerning this clonotype: Its specificity is unknown.

This chain links TRBV13 with TRBJ1-1; D not certain. The sample was CD4+ T cells from PBMCs. This sequence originates from a human donor in good health. The CDR3 bases are TGTGCCAGCAGCTCCGGGAAAACGAACACTGAAGCTTTCTTT. This translates into CASSSGKTNTEAFF.